A selection of T cell receptor beta chains follows, all from one sample in a study of cytomegalovirus exposure and HLA in healthy donors. Sequenced by immunoSEQ multiplex PCR; TCRdb stores in-frame clones only, minus some. Of more than 200,000 clones listed, under 90% are singletons. The specimen was PBMCs. These receptors all come from a human donor in good health. Each CDR3 is given with its conserved first and last residue. D genes are given only for firm matches. Only some rows state a clone size, as once, few, many or a class for expanded clones.

TRBJ1-2,TRBV6-5,NA,NA,TGTGCCAGCAGTCGCTTCGGAGGCGATGGCTACACCTTC,CASSRFGGDGYTF
TRBJ2-5,TRBV19,NA,NA,TGTGCCAGCGCCGGGACACTTTACCAAGAGACCCAGTACTTC,CASAGTLYQETQYF
TRBJ2-7,TRBV13,NA,TRBD2,TGTGCCAGCAGTTTCGGACTAGCGGGCATTACCCCCTACGAGCAGTACTTC,CASSFGLAGITPYEQYF
TRBJ2-7,TRBV10-3,NA,NA,TGTGCCATCAGTGATGGTGGTAGCCCACGGAACTTC,CAISDGGSPRNF
TRBJ1-3,TRBV19,NA,TRBD1,TGTGCCAGTAGTGACTACAGGGGGAGCTCTGGAAACACCATATATTTT,CASSDYRGSSGNTIYF
TRBJ2-7,TRBV4-2,NA,NA,TGTGCCAGCAGCCAAACTCCCTACGAGCAGTACTTC,CASSQTPYEQYF
TRBJ2-5,TRBV7-9,NA,TRBD1,TGTGCCAGCAGCCCCGTGACAGGGGCCCAAGAGACCCAGTACTTC,CASSPVTGAQETQYF
TRBJ2-3,TRBV15,NA,NA,TGTGCCACTGCCTCAGGGGAAAATACGCAGTATTTT,CATASGENTQYF
TRBJ2-1,TRBV6-1,NA,NA,TGTGCCAGCATAGAACGGGAGCTGACCTACAATGAGCAGTTCTTC,CASIERELTYNEQFF
TRBJ2-1,TRBV5-1,NA,TRBD2,TGCGCCAGCAGCTTGACTAGCGGGAGGTACTCCTACAATGAGCAGTTCTTC,CASSLTSGRYSYNEQFF
TRBJ1-2,TRBV6-5,NA,NA,TGTGCCAGCAGTCCGAACAGGGCGCGGGACTATGGCTACACCTTC,CASSPNRARDYGYTF
TRBJ2-3,TRBV4-1,NA,TRBD2,TGCGCCAGCAGCCAGAGGACTAGCGGGAGGGCCATGAGAGGCACAGATACGCAGTATTTT,CASSQRTSGRAMRGTDTQYF
TRBJ2-7,TRBV9,NA,TRBD2,TGTGCCAGCAGCCCAGTCTCTAGCGGGAGCTACGAGCAGTACTTC,CASSPVSSGSYEQYF
TRBJ2-1,TRBV4-3,NA,TRBD2,TGCGCCAGCAGCCAAGCCCTTCTAGCGGGATCCTACAATGAGCAGTTCTTC,CASSQALLAGSYNEQFF
TRBJ1-1,TRBV27,NA,NA,TGTGCCAGCAGTTTAAGGCGGGGGCACACTGAAGCTTTCTTT,CASSLRRGHTEAFF
TRBJ2-1,TRBV21-1,NA,NA,TGTGCCAGCAGCATCGGCCTAGCGGGAGGACATGAGCAGTTCTTC,CASSIGLAGGHEQFF
TRBJ2-1,TRBV7-6,NA,NA,TGTGCCAGTGAGCGGTCCACCGTCGACAATGAGCAGTTCTTC,CASERSTVDNEQFF
TRBJ1-2,TRBV7-3,NA,NA,TGTGCCAGCAGCTTGGTGGGGGGGACCGATGGCTACACCTTC,CASSLVGGTDGYTF
TRBJ2-7,TRBV6-5,NA,TRBD2,TGTGCCAGCAGGAGGGCGGGAGTCCACGAGCAGTACTTC,CASRRAGVHEQYF
TRBJ1-1,TRBV21-1,NA,NA,TGTGCCAGCAGCAAAGAAGACAGCAAGAACACTGAAGCTTTCTTT,CASSKEDSKNTEAFF
TRBJ2-6,TRBV7-6,once,TRBD2,TGTGCCAGCAGCTTAGCGACTAGCGGGAACTCTGGGGCCAACGTCCTGACTTTC,CASSLATSGNSGANVLTF
TRBJ2-7,TRBV27,NA,TRBD2,TGTGCCAGCAGTGCGGGGGGTGGCTACGAGCAGTACTTC,CASSAGGGYEQYF
TRBJ2-1,TRBV28,NA,TRBD2,TGTGCCAGCAGTTTCCGACTAGCAGCGTACAATGAGCAGTTCTTC,CASSFRLAAYNEQFF
TRBJ2-7,TRBV11-2,NA,NA,TGTGCCAGCAGCTTAGATACAGGGGGGGCCTACGAGCAGTACTTC,CASSLDTGGAYEQYF
TRBJ2-7,TRBV4-1,NA,NA,TGCGCCAGCAGCCAAGATCCCTGGGGGGACTCCTACGAGCAGTACTTC,CASSQDPWGDSYEQYF
TRBJ2-1,TRBV25-1,NA,NA,TGTGCCAGCAGTGAATCATCTGACAGCAATGAGCAGTTCTTC,CASSESSDSNEQFF
TRBJ1-1,TRBV19,NA,NA,TGTGCCAGTAGTACCACAGGCGATGCTTTCTTT,CASSTTGDAFF
TRBJ2-5,TRBV27,few,TRBD1,TGTGCCAGCAGTTCCATTCGGACAGGGGGCGGGGAGACCCAGTACTTC,CASSSIRTGGGETQYF